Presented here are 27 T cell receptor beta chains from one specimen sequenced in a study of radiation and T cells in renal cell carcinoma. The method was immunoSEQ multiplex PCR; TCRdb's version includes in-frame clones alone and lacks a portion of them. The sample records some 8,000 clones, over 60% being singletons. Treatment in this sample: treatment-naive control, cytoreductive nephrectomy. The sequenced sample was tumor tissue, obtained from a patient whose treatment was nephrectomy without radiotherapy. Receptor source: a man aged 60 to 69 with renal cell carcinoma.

The CDR3 sequence is CASSLFGVLSTEAFF. CDR3 DNA: TGTGCCAGCAGCCTCTTCGGGGTATTGAGCACTGAAGCTTTCTTT. V and J are TRBV11-1 and TRBJ1-1; D unresolved. The germline CDR1 and CDR2 sequences are SGHAT and FQDESV (reference sequence). The CDR3 is made up of 15 amino acids. Trimming shortened V by 5 bases and J by 4 bases, and 17 bases separated the two germline ends. Combining the CDR3 with reference TRBV11-1 and TRBJ1-1 gives the whole variable domain EAEVAQSPRYKITEKSQAVAFWCDPISGHATLYWYRQILGQGPELLVQFQDESVVDDSQLPKDRFSAERLKGVDSTLKIQPAELGDSAMYLCASSLFGVLSTEAFFGQGTRLTVV.

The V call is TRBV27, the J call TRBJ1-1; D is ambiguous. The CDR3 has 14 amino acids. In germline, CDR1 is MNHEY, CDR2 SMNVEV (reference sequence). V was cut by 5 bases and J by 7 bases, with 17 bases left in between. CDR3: CASSMRGPSLEAFF. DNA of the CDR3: TGTGCCAGCAGTATGCGCGGCCCAAGCCTTGAAGCTTTCTTT.

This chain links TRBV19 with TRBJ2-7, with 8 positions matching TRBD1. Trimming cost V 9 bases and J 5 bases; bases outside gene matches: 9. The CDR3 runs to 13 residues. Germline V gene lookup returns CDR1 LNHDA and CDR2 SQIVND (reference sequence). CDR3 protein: CASNQGALDEQYF. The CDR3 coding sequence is TGTGCCAGCAATCAGGGGGCTCTTGACGAGCAGTACTTC.

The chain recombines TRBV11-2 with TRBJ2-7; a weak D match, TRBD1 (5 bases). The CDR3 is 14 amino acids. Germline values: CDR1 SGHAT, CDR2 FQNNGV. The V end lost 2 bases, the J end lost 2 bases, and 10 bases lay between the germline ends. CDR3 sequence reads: CASSLLLDTYEQYF. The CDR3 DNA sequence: TGTGCCAGCAGCTTACTTTTGGACACCTACGAGCAGTACTTC.

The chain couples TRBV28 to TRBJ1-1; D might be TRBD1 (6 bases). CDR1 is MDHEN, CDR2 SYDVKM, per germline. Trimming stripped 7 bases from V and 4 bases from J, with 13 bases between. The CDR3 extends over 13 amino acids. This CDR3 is CASNLQGTTEAFF. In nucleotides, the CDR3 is TGTGCCAGCAACCTACAGGGTACCACTGAAGCTTTCTTT.

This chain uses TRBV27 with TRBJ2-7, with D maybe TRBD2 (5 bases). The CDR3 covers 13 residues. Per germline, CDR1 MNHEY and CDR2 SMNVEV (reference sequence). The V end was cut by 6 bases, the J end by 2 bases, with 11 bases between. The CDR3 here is CASRLGGTYEQYF. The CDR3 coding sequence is TGTGCCAGCAGGCTAGGAGGTACCTACGAGCAGTACTTC.

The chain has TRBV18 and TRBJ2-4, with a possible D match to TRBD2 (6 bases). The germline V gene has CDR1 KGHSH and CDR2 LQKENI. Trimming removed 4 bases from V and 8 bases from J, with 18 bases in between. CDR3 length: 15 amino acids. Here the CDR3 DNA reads TGTGCCAGCTCACAGGGGACGGCAGCGGGTGACATTCAGTACTTC. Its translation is CASSQGTAAGDIQYF.

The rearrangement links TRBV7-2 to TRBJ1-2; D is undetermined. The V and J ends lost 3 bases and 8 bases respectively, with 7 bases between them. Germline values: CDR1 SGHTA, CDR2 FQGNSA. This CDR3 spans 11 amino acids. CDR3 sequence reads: CASSFGWGYTF. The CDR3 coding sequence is TGTGCCAGCAGCTTTGGATGGGGCTACACCTTC.

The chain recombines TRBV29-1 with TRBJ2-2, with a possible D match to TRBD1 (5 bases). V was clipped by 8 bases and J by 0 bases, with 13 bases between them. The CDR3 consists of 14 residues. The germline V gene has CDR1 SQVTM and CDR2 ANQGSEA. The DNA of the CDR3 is TGCAGCTGCATTGGGGCAGCGAACACCGGGGAGCTGTTTTTT. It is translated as CSCIGAANTGELFF.

DNA for the CDR3: TGTGCCTGGACGGGGGGGAGGGATCAGCCCCAGCATTTT. Translated: CAWTGGRDQPQHF. The chain is built from TRBV30 and TRBJ1-5; D possibly corresponds to TRBD1 (5 bases). V dropped 4 bases and J dropped 5 bases, with 12 bases sitting between them. CDR3 length: 13 amino acids. CDR1 is GTSNPN, CDR2 SVGIG, per germline (reference sequence). Full variable domain (rest looked up from reference TRBV30 and TRBJ1-5): SQTIHQWPATLVQPVGSPLSLECTVEGTSNPNLYWYRQAAGRGLQLLFYSVGIGQISSEVPQNLSASRPQDRQFILSSKKLLLSDSGFYLCAWTGGRDQPQHFGDGTRLSIL.

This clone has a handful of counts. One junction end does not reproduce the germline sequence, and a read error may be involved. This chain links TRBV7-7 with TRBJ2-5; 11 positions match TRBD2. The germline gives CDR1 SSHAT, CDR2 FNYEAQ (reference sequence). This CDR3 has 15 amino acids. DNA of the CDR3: TGTGCTAGCAGGGCTAGCGGGGGGCCGGGGGAGACCCAGTACTTC. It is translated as CASRASGGPGETQYF.

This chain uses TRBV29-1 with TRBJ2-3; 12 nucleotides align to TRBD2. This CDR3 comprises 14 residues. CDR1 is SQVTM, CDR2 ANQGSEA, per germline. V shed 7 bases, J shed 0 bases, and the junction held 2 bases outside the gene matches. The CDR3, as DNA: TGCAGCGCGACTAGCGGGGGAAGCACAGATACGCAGTATTTT. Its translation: CSATSGGSTDTQYF.

The CDR3 region is CASGTSDTDTQYF. CDR3 in DNA: TGTGCCAGCGGGACTAGCGACACAGATACGCAGTATTTT. V and J are TRBV4-2 and TRBJ2-3, with TRBD2 identical over 10 bases. This CDR3 region has 13 residues. V lost 8 bases and J lost 2; bases outside the gene matches: 1. Germline CDR1 reads LGHNA; CDR2 reads YNFKEQ.

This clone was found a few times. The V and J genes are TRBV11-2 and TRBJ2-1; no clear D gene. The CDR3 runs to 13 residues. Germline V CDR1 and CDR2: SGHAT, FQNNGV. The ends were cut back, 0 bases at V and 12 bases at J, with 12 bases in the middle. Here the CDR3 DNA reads TGTGCCAGCAGCTTAGATTCTATCCACTGGCAGTTCTTC. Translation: CASSLDSIHWQFF.

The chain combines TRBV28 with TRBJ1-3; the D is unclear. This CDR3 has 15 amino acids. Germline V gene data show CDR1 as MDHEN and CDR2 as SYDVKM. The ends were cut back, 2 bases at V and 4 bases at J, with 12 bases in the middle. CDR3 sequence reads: CASSLVKGSGNTIYF. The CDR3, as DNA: TGTGCCAGCAGTTTAGTTAAGGGATCGGGAAACACCATATATTTT. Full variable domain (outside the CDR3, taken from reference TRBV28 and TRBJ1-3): DVKVTQSSRYLVKRTGEKVFLECVQDMDHENMFWYRQDPGLGLRLIYFSYDVKMKEKGDIPEGYSVSREKKERFSLILESASTNQTSMYLCASSLVKGSGNTIYFGEGSWLTVV.

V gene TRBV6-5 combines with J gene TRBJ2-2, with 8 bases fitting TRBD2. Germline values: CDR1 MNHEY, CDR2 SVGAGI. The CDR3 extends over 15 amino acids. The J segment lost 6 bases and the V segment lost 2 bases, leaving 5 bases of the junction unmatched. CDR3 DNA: TGTGCCAGCAGTTACGCTAGCGGGCACCCCGGGGAGCTGTTTTTT. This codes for CASSYASGHPGELFF.

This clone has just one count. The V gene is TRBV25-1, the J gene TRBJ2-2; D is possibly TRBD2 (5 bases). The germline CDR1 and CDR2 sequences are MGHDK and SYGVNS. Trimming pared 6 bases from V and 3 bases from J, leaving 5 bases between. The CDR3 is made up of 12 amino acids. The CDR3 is CASRRDTGELFF. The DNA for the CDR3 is TGTGCCAGCAGGAGGGACACCGGGGAGCTGTTTTTT.

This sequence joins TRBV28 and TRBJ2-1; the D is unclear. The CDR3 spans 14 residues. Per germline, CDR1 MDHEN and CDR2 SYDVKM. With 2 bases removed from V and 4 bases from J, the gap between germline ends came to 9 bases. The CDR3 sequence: CASSLRTLYNEQFF. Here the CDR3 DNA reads TGTGCCAGCAGTTTAAGGACCTTATACAATGAGCAGTTCTTC.

The CDR3 sequence is CASSIWGQGQETQYF. The CDR3 DNA reads as TGTGCCAGTAGTATTTGGGGGCAAGGGCAAGAGACCCAGTACTTC. The chain has TRBV19 and TRBJ2-5, with D perhaps matching TRBD1 (6 bases). V shed 3 bases and J shed 2 bases, with 13 bases lying between them. Germline V CDR1 and CDR2: LNHDA, SQIVND (reference sequence). This CDR3 is 15 amino acids long.

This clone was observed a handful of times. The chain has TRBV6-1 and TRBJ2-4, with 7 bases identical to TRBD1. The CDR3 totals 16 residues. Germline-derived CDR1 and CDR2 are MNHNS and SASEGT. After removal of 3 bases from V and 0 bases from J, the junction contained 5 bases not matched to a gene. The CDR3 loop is CASSDPGQLAKNIQYF. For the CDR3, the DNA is TGTGCCAGCAGTGATCCGGGACAGTTAGCCAAAAACATTCAGTACTTC.

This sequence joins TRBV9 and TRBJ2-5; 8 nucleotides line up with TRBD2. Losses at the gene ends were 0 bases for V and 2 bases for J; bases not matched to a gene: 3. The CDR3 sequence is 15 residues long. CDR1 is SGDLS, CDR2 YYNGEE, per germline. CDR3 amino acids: CASSVGLARQETQYF. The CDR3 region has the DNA TGTGCCAGCAGCGTAGGACTAGCGAGACAAGAGACCCAGTACTTC. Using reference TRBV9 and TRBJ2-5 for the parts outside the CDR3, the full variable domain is DSGVTQTPKHLITATGQRVTLRCSPRSGDLSVYWYQQSLDQGLQFLIQYYNGEERAKGNILERFSAQQFPDLHSELNLSSLELGDSALYFCASSVGLARQETQYFGPGTRLLVL.

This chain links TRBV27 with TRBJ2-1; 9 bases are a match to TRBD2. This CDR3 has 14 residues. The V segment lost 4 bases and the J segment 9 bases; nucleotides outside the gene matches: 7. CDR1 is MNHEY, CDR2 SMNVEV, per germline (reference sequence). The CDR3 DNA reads TGTGCCAGCAGTTCGAGCGGGAGGTTGGGTGAGCAGTTCTTC. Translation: CASSSSGRLGEQFF.

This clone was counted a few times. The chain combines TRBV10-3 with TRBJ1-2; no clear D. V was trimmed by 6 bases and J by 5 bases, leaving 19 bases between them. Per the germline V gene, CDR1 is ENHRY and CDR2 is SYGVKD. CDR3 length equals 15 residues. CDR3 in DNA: TGTGCCATCAGCCCCACAGCGGCCCCTAGGTATGGCTACACCTTC. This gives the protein CAISPTAAPRYGYTF.

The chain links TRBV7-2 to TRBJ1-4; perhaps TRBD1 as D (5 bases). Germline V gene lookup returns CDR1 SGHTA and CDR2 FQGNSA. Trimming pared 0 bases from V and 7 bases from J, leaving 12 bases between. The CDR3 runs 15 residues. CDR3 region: CASSLAPTGGEKLFF. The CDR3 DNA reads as TGTGCCAGCAGCTTAGCGCCCACTGGGGGTGAAAAACTGTTTTTT.

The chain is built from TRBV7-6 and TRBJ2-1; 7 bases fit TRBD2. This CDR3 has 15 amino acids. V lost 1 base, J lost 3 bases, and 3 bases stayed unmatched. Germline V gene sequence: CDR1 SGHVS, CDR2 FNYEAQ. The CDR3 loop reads CASSLVGGGYNEQFF. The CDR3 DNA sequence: TGTGCCAGCAGCTTAGTTGGGGGGGGCTACAATGAGCAGTTCTTC.

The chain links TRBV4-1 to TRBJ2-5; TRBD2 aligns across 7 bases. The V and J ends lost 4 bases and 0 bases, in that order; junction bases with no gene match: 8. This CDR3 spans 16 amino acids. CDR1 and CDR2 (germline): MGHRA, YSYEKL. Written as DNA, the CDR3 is TGCGCCAGCAGCCTATCCGGGACTAAGAACCAAGAGACCCAGTACTTC. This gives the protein CASSLSGTKNQETQYF.

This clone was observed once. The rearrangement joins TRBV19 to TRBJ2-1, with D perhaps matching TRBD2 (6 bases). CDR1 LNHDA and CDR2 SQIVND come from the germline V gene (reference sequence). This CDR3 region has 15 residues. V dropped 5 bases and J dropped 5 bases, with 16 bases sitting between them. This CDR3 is CASSWGEADNNEQFF. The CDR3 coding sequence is TGTGCCAGTAGTTGGGGGGAGGCGGACAACAATGAGCAGTTCTTC.